This TCR beta chain stems from a study of graft-versus-host responses after intestinal transplantation. Study as a whole: Isolated intestinal, liver-intestinal, or multivisceral transplants were what recipients had. Tacrolimus plus steroids were given to all recipients for approximately three years, preceded by anti-thymocyte globulin induction. Findings and caveats of the study: Peak circulating GvH clone levels tracked with early post-transplant HvG declines. Patients with graft-donor T cell macrochimerism had high graft-versus-host to host-versus-graft clonal ratios in allografts.

This CDR3 is built from 13 residues. J gave up 8 bases and V 11 bases, and 8 bases lay outside the gene matches. Per germline, CDR1 SEHNR and CDR2 FQNEAQ (reference sequence). As concerns this clone: Its antigen is unidentified.

The method was immunoSEQ multiplex PCR; TCRdb's version includes in-frame clones alone and lacks a portion of them. The sample has about 150,000 clones, roughly 91% seen once. The sequence was obtained from a human donor who received an intestinal transplant. The specimen comprised unstimulated CD4+ T cells sorted from spleen or lymph node cells, sampled before intestinal transplant. The chain links TRBV7-9 to TRBJ2-1; 11 positions agree with TRBD2. CDR3 amino acids: CALRGLAADEQFF. In nucleotides, the CDR3 is TGTGCCCTTCGGGGACTAGCGGCAGATGAGCAGTTCTTC. The whole variable domain, filled in from reference TRBV7-9 and TRBJ2-1, reads DTGVSQNPRHKITKRGQNVTFRCDPISEHNRLYWYRQTLGQGPEFLTYFQNEAQLEKSRLLSDRFSAERPKGSFSTLEIQRTEQGDSAMYLCALRGLAADEQFFGPGTRLTVL.